The 19 T cell receptor beta chains below come from one sample, sequenced in a study of T cell changes during pregnancy in multiple sclerosis. Generated by immunoSEQ multiplex PCR, the TCRdb table keeps only in-frame clones and is missing some. There are 36,000 or so clones in the sample; over 80% occur only once, and 1.2% lies in the top ten. Sample: PBMCs (not recorded whether the cells were cultured). The source of these receptors is a female donor with multiple sclerosis, enrolled in a pregnancy study.

V usage is TRBV10-1 and J usage is TRBJ2-7; 7 bases map to TRBD1. Germline V gene lookup returns CDR1 WNHNN and CDR2 SYGVQD (reference sequence). With V trimmed by 4 bases and J by 6 bases, 6 bases remained unmatched. The length of the CDR3 is 13 residues. CDR3 DNA: TGCGCCAGCAGTGTAAGGGGGCGCTCCGAGCAGTACTTC. Translation gives CASSVRGRSEQYF.

This chain connects TRBV6-1 to TRBJ2-7, with TRBD1 identical over 7 bases. V was pared by 4 bases and J by 3 bases, with 6 bases of the junction left unmatched. CDR3 length: 14 amino acids. Per the germline V gene, CDR1 is MNHNS and CDR2 is SASEGT. The CDR3, as DNA: TGTGCCAGCAGTGCGTACACAGGGGACTACGAGCAGTACTTC. This gives the protein CASSAYTGDYEQYF.

CDR3 bases: TGCGCCAGCAGAGGACAGGGGGCTAGCGAGCAGTACTTC. Its protein product is CASRGQGASEQYF. The rearrangement joins TRBV10-1 to TRBJ2-7; TRBD1 agrees at 11 bases. Unmatched junction bases numbered 4, after V lost 6 bases and J lost 6 bases. Looked up from germline, CDR1 is WNHNN and CDR2 is SYGVQD (reference sequence). CDR3 length: 13 amino acids.

The chain joins TRBV11-3 to TRBJ2-1; D might be TRBD2 (5 bases). The CDR3 is made up of 12 amino acids. V was trimmed by 5 bases and J by 9 bases, leaving 11 bases between them. In germline, CDR1 is SGHNT, CDR2 YENEEA. CDR3 residues: CASSTEGGEQFF. CDR3 bases: TGTGCCAGCAGCACCGAGGGTGGTGAGCAGTTCTTC.

This chain's CDR3 is CASSPRGTKDNEQFF. DNA for the CDR3: TGTGCCAGCTCACCGCGTGGGACTAAGGACAATGAGCAGTTCTTC. The gene calls are TRBV18 and TRBJ2-1; 7 bases agree with TRBD2. CDR1 and CDR2 from the germline V gene are KGHSH and LQKENI. The CDR3 is 15 amino acids. The V gene end was trimmed by 3 bases and the J gene end by 5 bases; junction bases not matched to a gene: 7.

This chain connects TRBV30 to TRBJ2-7; D gene unclear. This CDR3 comprises 11 residues. Per the germline V gene, CDR1 is GTSNPN and CDR2 is SVGIG (reference sequence). Trimming stripped 1 base from V and 1 base from J, with 2 bases between. CDR3 DNA: TGTGCCTGGAGTGAATCCTACGAGCAGTACTTC. Its protein is CAWSESYEQYF.

The chain recombines TRBV30 with TRBJ1-4; 9 nucleotides align to TRBD1. CDR1 and CDR2 from the germline V gene are GTSNPN and SVGIG (reference sequence). The junction had 5 bases not matched to a gene; V was cut back by 1 base and J by 8 bases. The length of the CDR3 is 14 residues. The CDR3 bases are TGTGCCTGGAGTGGCGGGACAGGGTCAGAAAAACTGTTTTTT. Translating gives CAWSGGTGSEKLFF.

CDR3 region: CASRRTGWTGELFF. The DNA for the CDR3 is TGTGCCAGCAGGAGGACAGGGTGGACCGGGGAGCTGTTTTTT. V and J are TRBV5-4 and TRBJ2-2; 8 bases align to TRBD1. The CDR3 runs 14 residues. The V gene's germline CDR1 is SGHNT and CDR2 YYREEE (reference sequence). The V segment lost 5 bases and the J segment 5 bases; nucleotides outside the gene matches: 5.

V is TRBV11-3 and J is TRBJ2-3; perhaps TRBD2 as D (6 bases). Germline lookup yields CDR1 SGHNT and CDR2 YENEEA. Trimming took 5 bases from V and 0 from J, leaving 12 bases between them. The CDR3 is 15 amino acids. CDR3 sequence reads: CASSTGLSSTDTQYF. The CDR3 DNA is TGTGCCAGCAGCACTGGACTAAGTAGCACAGATACGCAGTATTTT.

The chain links TRBV11-3 to TRBJ2-1, with 10 bases aligning to TRBD1. Germline assignment: CDR1 SGHNT and CDR2 YENEEA. The CDR3 runs to 15 residues. Losses at the gene ends were 0 bases for V and 9 bases for J; bases not matched to a gene: 5. The CDR3 coding sequence is TGTGCCAGCAGCTTAGAGGGACAGGGGTCTAGTGAGCAGTTCTTC. This encodes CASSLEGQGSSEQFF.

The chain couples TRBV10-2 to TRBJ1-4; D might be TRBD1 (5 bases). The germline gives CDR1 WSHSY, CDR2 SAAADI. V shed 10 bases and J shed 8 bases, with 17 bases lying between them. This CDR3 spans 13 amino acids. CDR3 amino acids: CATQEGIREKLFF. The DNA for the CDR3 is TGCGCCACCCAGGAGGGGATTCGGGAAAAACTGTTTTTT.

This sequence joins TRBV7-3 and TRBJ2-6; 10 nucleotides line up with TRBD2. Germline loops: CDR1 SGHTA, CDR2 FQGTGA. This CDR3 region has 19 residues. Trimming cost V 1 base and J 0 bases; bases outside gene matches: 6. The CDR3, as DNA: TGTGCCAGCAGCTTAAAAGCGGGAGGGCCGGTCTCTGGGGCCAACGTCCTGACTTTC. This translates into CASSLKAGGPVSGANVLTF. Full variable domain (remainder filled in from reference TRBV7-3 and TRBJ2-6): GAGVSQTPSNKVTEKGKYVELRCDPISGHTALYWYRQSLGQGPEFLIYFQGTGAADDSGLPNDRFFAVRPEGSVSTLKIQRTERGDSAVYLCASSLKAGGPVSGANVLTFGAGSRLTVL.

The chain couples TRBV19 to TRBJ2-3; weak D call: TRBD2 (5 bases). The CDR3 consists of 14 residues. With 8 bases removed from V and 5 bases from J, the gap between germline ends came to 17 bases. Looked up from germline, CDR1 is LNHDA and CDR2 is SQIVND (reference sequence). The CDR3 nucleotides read TGTGCCAGTGAGGACTCTGCTGAGGTAGATACGCAGTATTTT. Protein sequence: CASEDSAEVDTQYF.

The rearrangement uses TRBV30 and TRBJ2-7; no reliable D call. Trimming left V 0 bases short and J 4 bases short, with 10 bases between. This CDR3 comprises 13 residues. Germline assignment: CDR1 GTSNPN and CDR2 SVGIG (reference sequence). The CDR3 nucleotides are TGTGCCTGGAGTGTTTCCTGGGAATACGAGCAGTACTTC. Translation gives CAWSVSWEYEQYF. Drawing the rest from reference TRBV30 and TRBJ2-7, the complete variable domain is SQTIHQWPATLVQPVGSPLSLECTVEGTSNPNLYWYRQAAGRGLQLLFYSVGIGQISSEVPQNLSASRPQDRQFILSSKKLLLSDSGFYLCAWSVSWEYEQYFGPGTRLTVT.

The rearrangement links TRBV6-1 to TRBJ1-1; TRBD1 agrees at 8 bases. In germline, CDR1 is MNHNS, CDR2 SASEGT. This CDR3 contains 14 residues. Trimming at V came to 6 bases and at J to 4 bases, leaving 7 bases not matched to a gene. The CDR3 region is CASRPDRGSTEAFF. The CDR3 region has the DNA TGTGCCAGCAGACCAGACAGGGGTAGCACTGAAGCTTTCTTT.

The gene calls are TRBV7-2 and TRBJ1-2; 7 bases align to TRBD1. CDR1 SGHTA and CDR2 FQGNSA come from the germline V gene. J lost 0 bases, V lost 5 bases, and 9 bases had no gene match. CDR3 length equals 16 residues. CDR3 protein: CASSPGGQRANYGYTF. The CDR3 DNA sequence: TGTGCCAGCAGCCCAGGGGGACAAAGAGCTAACTATGGCTACACCTTC.

This clone was counted a single time. The CDR3 DNA sequence: TGTGCCAGCAGCGTAGGAGGCGATAGCGGGAGTTGGGGAGAGACCCAGTACTTC. Protein sequence: CASSVGGDSGSWGETQYF. This chain links TRBV9 with TRBJ2-5; 9 positions agree with TRBD2. Germline V lookup: CDR1 SGDLS, CDR2 YYNGEE. V was pared by 0 bases and J by 4 bases, with 13 bases of the junction left unmatched. This CDR3 has 18 residues.

The V call is TRBV5-1, the J call TRBJ1-3; no clear D. CDR3 length equals 16 residues. V was shortened by 2 bases and J by 0 bases, with 12 bases between the two germline ends. The germline CDR1 and CDR2 sequences are SGHRS and YFSETQ. CDR3 in DNA: TGCGCCAGCAGCTTTGACGGACGAAACTCTGGAAACACCATATATTTT. Its protein is CASSFDGRNSGNTIYF.

This chain joins TRBV5-1 and TRBJ2-5; 10 nucleotides align to TRBD1. Germline loops: CDR1 SGHRS, CDR2 YFSETQ. V trimming: 3 bases; J trimming: 3 bases; junction bases outside the gene matches: 2. The CDR3 is 14 residues long. The CDR3 here is CASSSGTGEETQYF. The CDR3 coding sequence is TGCGCCAGCAGCTCTGGGACAGGGGAAGAGACCCAGTACTTC.